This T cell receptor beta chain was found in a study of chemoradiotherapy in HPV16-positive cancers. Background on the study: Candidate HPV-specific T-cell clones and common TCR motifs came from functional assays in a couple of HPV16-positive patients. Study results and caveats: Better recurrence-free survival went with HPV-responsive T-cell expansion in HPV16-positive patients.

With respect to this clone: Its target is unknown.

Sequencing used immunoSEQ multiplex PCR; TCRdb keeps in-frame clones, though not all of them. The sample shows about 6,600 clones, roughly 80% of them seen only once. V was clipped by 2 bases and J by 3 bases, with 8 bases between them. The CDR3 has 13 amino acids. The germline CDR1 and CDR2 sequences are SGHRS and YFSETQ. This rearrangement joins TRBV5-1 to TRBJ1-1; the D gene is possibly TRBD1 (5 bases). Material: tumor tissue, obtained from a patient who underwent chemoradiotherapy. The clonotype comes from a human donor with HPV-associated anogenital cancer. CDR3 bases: TGCGCCAGCAGCTTATGGACACACACTGAAGCTTTCTTT. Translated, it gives CASSLWTHTEAFF.